The clone carrying this TCR beta chain qualifies as medium-sized. This specimen belongs to a study of blood T cell repertoires in COVID-19. Study summary: There were acute and convalescent COVID-19 samples, and they came from the United States, Italy and Spain. PBMCs, B-cell-depleted T cells, or T cells provided the cDNA or gDNA that made up the material.

Per the study methods: Quantification of nucleated cells was approximated via reference gene primer amplification. Using immunoSEQ multiplex PCR, the repertoire was profiled, and TCRdb retains in-frame clones only, with some absent. V, J and clone size were drawn from that table, and D and trimming were deduced from the DNA. Among 250,000 to 350,000 clones listed, roughly 85% were seen once. Trimming cost V 4 bases and J 8 bases; bases outside gene matches: 7. This CDR3 has 14 amino acids. The germline V gene encodes CDR1 SEHNR and CDR2 FQNEAQ (reference sequence). The chain joins TRBV7-9 to TRBJ1-2; 10 bases line up with TRBD1. This clonotype was sampled from a woman younger than 45 with active or convalescent COVID-19. The sample consisted of peripheral blood. The CDR3 is CASSSTGTGDGYTF. As DNA, the CDR3 is TGTGCCAGCAGCTCCACCGGGACAGGGGACGGCTACACCTTC.